The present TCR beta chain was sequenced within a study of technical replicates of blood from a handful of donors. Profiling relied on immunoSEQ multiplex PCR, and the TCRdb table lists in-frame clones only, not all of them. The data contain roughly 62,000 clones, roughly 94% of them seen just once; the ten biggest clones take up approximately 2.9%. The CDR3 spans 13 residues. The V gene lost 2 bases and the J gene lost 5 bases, with 9 bases spanning the gap. CDR1 and CDR2 from the germline V gene are KGHSH and LQKENI. The receptor comes from a human donor in good health. Some clones in this sample may be carry-over from other donors' samples. The sample was PBMCs. This chain uses TRBV18 with TRBJ1-2, with D unclear. The DNA of the CDR3 is TGTGCCAGCTCACCAGGGGAGGAGTATGGCTACACCTTC. This translates into CASSPGEEYGYTF.